The entry below gives a single TCR beta chain sequence along with its context. Using immunoSEQ multiplex PCR, the repertoire was profiled, and TCRdb retains in-frame clones only, with some absent. The sample carries about 120,000 clones, around 64% recorded once. Looked up from germline, CDR1 is SGHDN and CDR2 is FVKESK. The CDR3 has 16 residues. V gave up 2 bases and J gave up 7 bases; unmatched junction bases: 7. This sample stems from a study of blood T cell repertoires in COVID-19. Study context: Whether acute or convalescent, the COVID-19 samples came from the United States, Italy and Spain. Sources were T cells, B-cell-depleted T cells, or PBMCs; the material itself was cDNA or gDNA.

The chain joins TRBV14 to TRBJ2-1; 11 positions agree with TRBD2. The sequencing sample was made of peripheral blood. This sequence originates from a human donor with acute or convalescent COVID-19. The donor label of this sample is uncertain. The CDR3 coding sequence is TGTGCCAGCAGCCAATTTAGCGGGGGGGCGCGGAATGAGCAGTTCTTC. Its translation: CASSQFSGGARNEQFF.